These 23 T cell receptor beta chains originate from one sample sequenced in a study of T-cell reconstitution after alpha-beta-depleted transplantation in children (dated by TCRdb to 2015 to 2016). Library preparation used PCR. This sample was sequenced with an Illumina HiSeq 2500. TCR libraries were prepared with molecular barcoding, using unique molecular identifiers to normalize TCRbeta repertoire quantification. TCRdb reran the public reads through fastp at Q25 and MiXCR, keeping productive beta chains. Entries are consolidated by CDR3 protein sequence, retaining the most common genes and DNA. Here the sample has about 240,000 distinct CDR3 sequences; roughly a quarter occur a single time. Of the sample, 2% to 3% falls within the top ten clones. Read against the paper, the sample's treatment or condition label means: allogeneic hematopoietic cell transplantation with graft depleted of TCRalphabeta T cells and CD19 B cells.

The sample in question was PBMCs, obtained before TCRalphabeta/CD19-depleted stem cell transplant. These receptors came from a girl aged 2 to 10 with Fanconi anemia, due to receive a stem cell transplant.

This clonotype was counted at least ten times. CDR3 DNA: TGTGCCTGGGCAGGGATTGCTGGAAACACCATATATTTT. Translated, it gives CAWAGIAGNTIYF. The chain combines TRBV30 with TRBJ1-3, with a weak D call TRBD1 (5 bases). Trimming cost V 5 bases and J 2 bases, with 10 bases left between them. This CDR3 has 13 amino acids. From germline, CDR1 is GTSNPN and CDR2 SVGIG (reference sequence).

V usage is TRBV2 and J usage is TRBJ2-7; 10 bases fit TRBD2. Germline trimming cut 8 bases from V and 3 bases from J; bases unmatched to any gene: 4. From germline, CDR1 is SNHLY and CDR2 FYNNEI. CDR3 length equals 13 residues. CDR3 sequence reads: CASGGLAVYEQYF. CDR3 DNA sequence: TGTGCCAGCGGCGGACTAGCGGTCTACGAGCAGTACTTC.

This chain uses TRBV29-1 with TRBJ1-3; 7 bases are shared with TRBD1. Per germline, CDR1 SQVTM and CDR2 ANQGSEA. Losses at the gene ends were 6 bases for V and 7 bases for J; bases not matched to a gene: 9. The CDR3 has 13 amino acids. CDR3 loop: CSVSTGVGNTIYF. CDR3 DNA sequence: TGCAGCGTATCCACAGGGGTGGGGAACACCATATATTTT.

This clonotype was recorded many times. This chain uses TRBV20-1 with TRBJ2-5; the D gene is possibly TRBD2 (6 bases). The CDR3 totals 12 residues. V was pared by 3 bases and J by 9 bases, with 14 bases between. CDR1 and CDR2 from the germline V gene are DFQATT and SNEGSKA (reference sequence). In nucleotides, the CDR3 is TGCAGTGCTAGTAGACAGACGGGGGCCCAGTACTTC. It is translated as CSASRQTGAQYF.

At least ten counts were recorded for this clonotype. The V gene is TRBV20-1, the J gene TRBJ2-1, with TRBD2 identical over 11 bases. The CDR3 spans 18 residues. The J segment lost 0 bases and the V segment lost 2 bases, leaving 9 bases of the junction unmatched. Germline V lookup: CDR1 DFQATT, CDR2 SNEGSKA (reference sequence). CDR3 loop: CSARSLAGGLSSYNEQFF. In DNA form, the CDR3 reads TGCAGTGCTAGAAGCCTAGCGGGGGGCCTGAGCTCCTACAATGAGCAGTTCTTC.

This clonotype was found many times. The chain recombines TRBV6-1 with TRBJ2-3; D ambiguous. Trimming took 5 bases from V and 2 from J, leaving 20 bases between them. The CDR3 loop spans 17 amino acids. In germline, CDR1 is MNHNS, CDR2 SASEGT. The CDR3 here is CASSFKPRDTATDTQYF. The DNA of the CDR3 is TGTGCCAGCAGTTTTAAACCACGCGATACAGCCACAGATACGCAGTATTTT.

Note on this clonotype: Given a much more abundant clone one base away, this may be a read error. The V call is TRBV13, the J call TRBJ2-7; tentatively, D is TRBD1 or TRBD2 (5 bases each). The germline CDR1 and CDR2 sequences are PRHDT and FYEKMQ (reference sequence). V lost 4 bases and J 6 bases, leaving 13 bases between the germline ends. The CDR3 covers 13 residues. The CDR3 sequence: CASSSRGPLEQYF. The CDR3 DNA follows: TGTGCCAGCAGCTCACGGGGACCTCTCGAGCAGTACTTC.

In this sample, this clonotype turned up a few times. The rearrangement links TRBV20-1 to TRBJ2-7; 13 positions agree with TRBD2. The germline V gene encodes CDR1 DFQATT and CDR2 SNEGSKA (reference sequence). The CDR3 is made up of 17 amino acids. V shed 6 bases, J shed 3 bases, and the junction held 14 bases outside the gene matches. The CDR3 nucleotides are TGCAGTGCCAGGACTAGCGGGAGTATGCTTGTCCACTACGAGCAGTACTTC. This gives the protein CSARTSGSMLVHYEQYF.

This clonotype has a count of ten or more. The genes are TRBV5-1 and TRBJ2-6, with 10 positions matching TRBD1. Germline trimming cut 4 bases from V and 0 bases from J; bases unmatched to any gene: 4. CDR3 length equals 17 residues. Germline lookup yields CDR1 SGHRS and CDR2 YFSETQ. In nucleotides, the CDR3 is TGCGCCAGCAGCGGGGACAGGGGCGCCTCTGGGGCCAACGTCCTGACTTTC. Translating it yields CASSGDRGASGANVLTF.

Ten or more counts support this clonotype. The chain combines TRBV9 with TRBJ2-1; D unclear. V gave up 0 bases and J gave up 4 bases, with 5 bases separating them. Germline V gives CDR1 SGDLS, CDR2 YYNGEE. This CDR3 region has 13 residues. CDR3 nucleotide sequence: TGTGCCAGCAGCGTAGGGGCTTACAATGAGCAGTTCTTC. Its protein product is CASSVGAYNEQFF.

A few counts support this clonotype. The chain has TRBV20-1 and TRBJ2-1; 12 bases are shared with TRBD2. The CDR3 totals 16 residues. V trimming: 6 bases; J trimming: 9 bases; junction bases outside the gene matches: 15. CDR1 DFQATT and CDR2 SNEGSKA come from the germline V gene (reference sequence). DNA for the CDR3: TGCAGTGCCGAGACGACTAGCGGGGGCCGAGGCTTTGAGCAGTTCTTC. It is translated as CSAETTSGGRGFEQFF.

Remarks on this clonotype: This may stem from a read error, because a much larger clone lies one nucleotide away. The chain carries TRBV15 and TRBJ2-1; possible D gene TRBD1, 6 bases. CDR3 length equals 14 residues. Trimming took 2 bases from V and 4 from J, leaving 9 bases between them. The germline CDR1 and CDR2 sequences are LNHNV and YYDKDF (reference sequence). The chain's CDR3 is CATSRLTGYNEQFF. The DNA of the CDR3 is TGTGCCACCAGCAGACTGACAGGTTACAATGAGCAGTTCTTC.

This chain joins TRBV20-1 and TRBJ1-6, with no clear D. Trimming took 4 bases from V and 8 from J, leaving 3 bases between them. The CDR3 covers 10 residues. In germline, CDR1 is DFQATT, CDR2 SNEGSKA (reference sequence). CDR3 DNA: TGCAGTGCTATTCATTCACCCCTCCACTTT. Translating it yields CSAIHSPLHF.

The chain employs TRBV6-1 and TRBJ2-4; perhaps TRBD1 as D (6 bases). The CDR3 is 15 amino acids. Trimming stripped 6 bases from V and 4 bases from J, with 16 bases between. Germline CDR1 and CDR2: MNHNS and SASEGT. CDR3 sequence (DNA): TGTGCCAGCAGCAAAAGGACAGCGCTTAAAAACATTCAGTACTTC. Encoded protein: CASSKRTALKNIQYF.

This clonotype came up many times. The chain links TRBV7-3 to TRBJ1-2; perhaps TRBD1 as D (5 bases). The CDR3 has 13 amino acids. Trimming shortened V by 4 bases and J by 8 bases, and 14 bases separated the two germline ends. Germline V gives CDR1 SGHTA, CDR2 FQGTGA. CDR3 sequence (DNA): TGTGCCAGCAGCTCAAGGGACGGTATCGGCTACACCTTC. Protein product: CASSSRDGIGYTF.

The V call is TRBV7-9, the J call TRBJ2-2; D gene ambiguous. The CDR3 runs to 17 residues. Trimming shortened V by 2 bases and J by 5 bases, and 18 bases separated the two germline ends. Germline assignment: CDR1 SEHNR and CDR2 FQNEAQ (reference sequence). This CDR3 is CASSLSVAAPATGELFF. The CDR3 nucleotides read TGTGCCAGCAGCTTATCCGTTGCGGCGCCAGCTACCGGGGAGCTGTTTTTT.

The J gene is TRBJ2-7, the V gene TRBV29-1, with TRBD1 matching over 7 bases. Per germline, CDR1 SQVTM and CDR2 ANQGSEA. The V and J ends lost 0 bases and 3 bases, in that order; junction bases with no gene match: 5. The CDR3 sequence is 14 residues long. CDR3 sequence (DNA): TGCAGCGTTGAAGATCCAAACAGGGGCTACGAGCAGTACTTC. Translating it yields CSVEDPNRGYEQYF.

This clonotype has a handful of counts. DNA for the CDR3: TGTGCCAGCTCACTGAGACAGGGGGAGACCCAGTACTTC. It codes for CASSLRQGETQYF. This chain joins TRBV18 and TRBJ2-5, with 8 bases that match TRBD1. After removal of 4 bases from V and 5 bases from J, the junction contained 3 bases not matched to a gene. This CDR3 comprises 13 residues. The germline gives CDR1 KGHSH, CDR2 LQKENI.

The chain uses TRBV7-8 and TRBJ1-5; D is unclear. The V end was cut by 4 bases, the J end by 0 bases, with 10 bases between. The germline V gene has CDR1 SGHVS and CDR2 FQNEAQ. The CDR3 has 15 amino acids. As DNA, the CDR3 is TGTGCCAGCAGCTCCGGCGGGTTTAGCAATCAGCCCCAGCATTTT. Translation gives CASSSGGFSNQPQHF. The variable domain in full, with the rest retrieved from reference TRBV7-8 and TRBJ1-5, is GAGVSQSPRYKVAKRGQDVALRCDPISGHVSLFWYQQALGQGPEFLTYFQNEAQLDKSGLPSDRFFAERPEGSVSTLKIQRTQQEDSAVYLCASSSGGFSNQPQHFGDGTRLSIL.

This clonotype was seen at least ten times. The gene calls are TRBV7-9 and TRBJ2-1; D may be TRBD1 (6 bases). Germline V gene data show CDR1 as SEHNR and CDR2 as FQNEAQ (reference sequence). This CDR3 contains 15 residues. Trimming pared 5 bases from V and 4 bases from J, leaving 15 bases between. CDR3 loop: CASSPVVGQYNEQFF. In DNA, the CDR3 is TGTGCCAGCAGCCCCGTGGTAGGACAGTACAATGAGCAGTTCTTC. Using reference TRBV7-9 and TRBJ2-1 for the parts outside the CDR3, the full variable domain is DTGVSQNPRHKITKRGQNVTFRCDPISEHNRLYWYRQTLGQGPEFLTYFQNEAQLEKSRLLSDRFSAERPKGSFSTLEIQRTEQGDSAMYLCASSPVVGQYNEQFFGPGTRLTVL.

This sequence joins TRBV20-1 and TRBJ2-3; D perhaps matches TRBD1 (5 bases). The V end was cut by 0 bases, the J end by 2 bases, with 12 bases between. Germline V CDR1 and CDR2: DFQATT, SNEGSKA (reference sequence). CDR3 length equals 15 residues. CDR3 loop: CSARDRVRATDTQYF. CDR3 DNA: TGCAGTGCTAGAGATCGGGTCAGGGCCACAGATACGCAGTATTTT.

The chain employs TRBV7-6 and TRBJ2-7; D call uncertain. This CDR3 is 12 amino acids long. CDR1 is SGHVS and CDR2 is FNYEAQ in the germline V gene. The V end was cut by 1 base, the J end by 7 bases, with 8 bases between. The CDR3 region has the DNA TGTGCCAGCAGCTTAGTTCCGCTAGAGCAGTACTTC. It yields the protein CASSLVPLEQYF.

This clonotype was observed a handful of times. J is TRBJ1-2 and V is TRBV5-1; a weak D match, TRBD1 (5 bases). V was clipped by 6 bases and J by 0 bases, with 18 bases between them. The CDR3 length is 16 residues. Germline values: CDR1 SGHRS, CDR2 YFSETQ. CDR3 sequence: CASTLGARGTNYGYTF. The CDR3 region has the DNA TGCGCCAGCACCTTAGGGGCGCGGGGTACTAACTATGGCTACACCTTC.